The entry below describes one TCR beta chain. The sample is drawn from a study of cytomegalovirus exposure and HLA in healthy donors. The donors (healthy individuals) were bone marrow donors. Despite likely unrecorded immune exposures, the donors were nominally healthy at the time of sampling. PCR employed 60 Vbeta and 13 Jbeta primers. Original analysis: Unique TCR beta chains numbered roughly 84 million in a later analysis, with 10 million to 14 million shared. Assay: immunoSEQ multiplex PCR; the TCRdb copy retains only in-frame clones and omits some. That table furnishes V, J and clone size, whereas the DNA furnished D and trimming. The ten top clones account for 0.9% to 1.4%, within a sample of roughly 200,000 clones. The germline gives CDR1 WSHSY, CDR2 SAAADI. V shed 5 bases and J 8 bases; nucleotides not matched to a gene: 4. The CDR3 is 14 amino acids.

This TCR derives from a girl aged 2 to 9 in good health and CMV-seropositive. The V and J genes are TRBV10-2 and TRBJ2-1; 12 bases fit TRBD2. Input material: PBMCs. CDR3 in DNA: TGCGCCAGCAGTACGACTAGCGGGAGCTATGAGCAGTTCTTC. Residues: CASSTTSGSYEQFF.